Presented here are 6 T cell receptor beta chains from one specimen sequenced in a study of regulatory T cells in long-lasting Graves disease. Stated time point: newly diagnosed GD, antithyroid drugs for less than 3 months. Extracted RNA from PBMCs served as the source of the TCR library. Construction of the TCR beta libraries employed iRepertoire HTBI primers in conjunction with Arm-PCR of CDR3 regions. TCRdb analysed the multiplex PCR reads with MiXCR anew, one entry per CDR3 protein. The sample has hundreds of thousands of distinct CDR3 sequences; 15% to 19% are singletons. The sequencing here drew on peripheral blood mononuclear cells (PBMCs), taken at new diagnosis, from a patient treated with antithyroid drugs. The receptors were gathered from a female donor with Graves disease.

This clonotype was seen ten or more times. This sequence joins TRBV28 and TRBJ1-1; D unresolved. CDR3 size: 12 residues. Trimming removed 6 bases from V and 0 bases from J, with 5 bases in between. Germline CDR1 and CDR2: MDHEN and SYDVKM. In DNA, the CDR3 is TGTGCCAGCAGGATGGTGAACACTGAAGCTTTCTTT. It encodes CASRMVNTEAFF.

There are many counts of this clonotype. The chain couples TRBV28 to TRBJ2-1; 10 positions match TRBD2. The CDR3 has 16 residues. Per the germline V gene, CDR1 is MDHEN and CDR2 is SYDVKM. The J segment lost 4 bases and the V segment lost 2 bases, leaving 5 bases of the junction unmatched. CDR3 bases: TGTGCCAGCAGTTTAGTAGCGGGAGGAGTATACAATGAGCAGTTCTTC. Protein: CASSLVAGGVYNEQFF.

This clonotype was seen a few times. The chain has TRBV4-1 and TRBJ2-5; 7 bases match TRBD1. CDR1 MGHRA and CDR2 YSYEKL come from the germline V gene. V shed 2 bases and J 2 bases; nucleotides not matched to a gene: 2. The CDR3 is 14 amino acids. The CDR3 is CASSQRQGQETQYF. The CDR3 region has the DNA TGCGCCAGCAGCCAAAGACAGGGTCAAGAGACCCAGTACTTC.

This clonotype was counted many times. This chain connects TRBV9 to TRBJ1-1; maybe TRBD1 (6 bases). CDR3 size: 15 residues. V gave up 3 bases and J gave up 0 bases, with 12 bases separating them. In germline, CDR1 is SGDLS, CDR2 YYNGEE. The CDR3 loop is CASSDPGHMNTEAFF. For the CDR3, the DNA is TGTGCCAGCAGCGACCCGGGACACATGAACACTGAAGCTTTCTTT.

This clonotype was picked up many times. The CDR3 coding sequence is TGTGCCAGCAGGGCAGCGGCCTATGGCTACACCTTC. Its protein is CASRAAAYGYTF. V usage is TRBV2 and J usage is TRBJ1-2; unclear D gene. CDR1 is SNHLY, CDR2 FYNNEI, per germline. V was cut by 6 bases and J by 4 bases, with 9 bases left in between. This CDR3 spans 12 amino acids. Combining the CDR3 with reference TRBV2 and TRBJ1-2 gives the whole variable domain EPEVTQTPSHQVTQMGQEVILRCVPISNHLYFYWYRQILGQKVEFLVSFYNNEISEKSEIFDDQFSVERPDGSNFTLKIRSTKLEDSAMYFCASRAAAYGYTFGSGTRLTVV.

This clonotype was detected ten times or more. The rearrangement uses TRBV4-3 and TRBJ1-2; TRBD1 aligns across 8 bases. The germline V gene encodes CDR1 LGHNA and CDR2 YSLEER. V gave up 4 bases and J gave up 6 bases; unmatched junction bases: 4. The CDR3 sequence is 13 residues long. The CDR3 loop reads CASSPSTGDGYTF. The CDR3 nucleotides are TGCGCCAGCAGCCCCTCGACAGGGGATGGCTACACCTTC.